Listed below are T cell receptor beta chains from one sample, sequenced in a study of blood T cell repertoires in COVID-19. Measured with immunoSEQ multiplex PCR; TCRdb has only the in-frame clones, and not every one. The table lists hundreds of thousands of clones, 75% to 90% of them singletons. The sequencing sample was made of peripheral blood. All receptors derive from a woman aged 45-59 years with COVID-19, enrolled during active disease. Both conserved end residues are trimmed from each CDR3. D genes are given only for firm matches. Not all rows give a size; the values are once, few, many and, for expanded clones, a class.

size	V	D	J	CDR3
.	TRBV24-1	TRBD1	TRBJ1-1	ATRDRGENTEAF
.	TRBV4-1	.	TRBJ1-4	ASSQGVGGVFDEKLF
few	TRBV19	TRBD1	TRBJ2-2	ASSLQGASGELF
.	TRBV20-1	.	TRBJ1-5	SASLGRDTQPQH
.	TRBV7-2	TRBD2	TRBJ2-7	ASSLEVSGRAGEQY
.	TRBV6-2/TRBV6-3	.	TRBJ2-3	ASSYLGTSTDTQY
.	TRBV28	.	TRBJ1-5	ASSLQDRNNQPQH
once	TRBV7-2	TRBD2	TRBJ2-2	ASRSGRLAGGKPTGELF
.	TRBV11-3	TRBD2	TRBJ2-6	ASTPGGTGGANVLT
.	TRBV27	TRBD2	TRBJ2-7	ASSLMAGVYYEQY
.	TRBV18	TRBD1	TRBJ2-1	ASSSRQGAKYNEQF
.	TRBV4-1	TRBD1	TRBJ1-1	ASQTTGTGGTEAF
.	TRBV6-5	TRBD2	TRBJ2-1	ASSWTSGTQQF
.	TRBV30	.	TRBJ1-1	AWSVEWNTEAF
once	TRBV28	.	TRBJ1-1	ASSLSRRSRTEAF
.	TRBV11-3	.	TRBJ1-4	ASSARQRTNEKLF
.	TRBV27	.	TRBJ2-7	ASRNDWNEQY
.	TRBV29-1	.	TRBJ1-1	SVGATEAF
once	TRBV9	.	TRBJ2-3	ASSVGPGSTGTDTQY
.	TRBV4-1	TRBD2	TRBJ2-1	ASSQDVAGAYNEQF
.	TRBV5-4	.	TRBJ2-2	ASRGGQGGSTGELF
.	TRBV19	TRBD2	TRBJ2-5	ASSSLGREGQETQY
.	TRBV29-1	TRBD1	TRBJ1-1	SGMGQLNTEAF
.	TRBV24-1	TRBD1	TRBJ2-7	ATSPGTGSFDEQY
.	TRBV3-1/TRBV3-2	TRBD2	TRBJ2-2	ASSQRTSSLSGELF
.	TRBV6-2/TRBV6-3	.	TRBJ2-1	ASSYSPGGNSYNEQF
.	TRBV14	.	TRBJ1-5	ASSQGDKNNQPQH
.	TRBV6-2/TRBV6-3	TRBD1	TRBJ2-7	ASSLRDRIFL
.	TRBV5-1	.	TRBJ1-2	ASSPDRGFRTDSGYT
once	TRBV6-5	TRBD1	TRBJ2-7	ASSYSKGTGTYEQY
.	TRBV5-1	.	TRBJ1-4	ASFPGNGRSNEKLF
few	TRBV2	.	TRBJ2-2	ASTGLLNTGELF
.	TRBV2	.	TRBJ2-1	ASHVLNEQF
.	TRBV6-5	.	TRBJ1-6	ASSYFDSRNSPLH
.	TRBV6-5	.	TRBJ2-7	ASSYGARLDEQY
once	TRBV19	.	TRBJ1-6	ASSYADSPLH
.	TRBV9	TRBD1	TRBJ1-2	ASSVTRQGSYGYT
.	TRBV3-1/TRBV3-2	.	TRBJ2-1	ASSRQQKQF
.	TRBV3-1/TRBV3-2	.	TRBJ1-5	ASSHLGAGQPQH
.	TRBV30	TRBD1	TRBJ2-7	AWTGGGYEQY
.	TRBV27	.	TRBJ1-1	ASSQGSWNTEAF
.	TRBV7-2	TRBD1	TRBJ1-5	ASSLAGTGGVGNQPQH
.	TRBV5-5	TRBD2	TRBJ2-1	ASSLALAGGDTEQF
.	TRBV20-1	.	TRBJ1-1	SASRGRDTEAF
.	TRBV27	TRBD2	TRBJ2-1	ASRGGLAGAFEQF
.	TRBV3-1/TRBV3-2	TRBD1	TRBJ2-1	ASSQGTGGIFYNEQF
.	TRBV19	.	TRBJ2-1	ASKDLNNEQF
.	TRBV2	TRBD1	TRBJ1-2	ASSEHQGVVVGYT
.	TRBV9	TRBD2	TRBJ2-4	ASSVSGSAKNIQY
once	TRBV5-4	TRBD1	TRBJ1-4	ASSFIGTGLEKLF
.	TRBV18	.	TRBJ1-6	ASSNAGSNSPLH
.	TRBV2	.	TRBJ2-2	ASGGDSGTGELF
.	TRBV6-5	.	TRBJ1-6	ASSYDPDSPLH